The sequence of this TCR beta chain was determined in a study of shared clonotypes between healthy human individuals. Study summary: Aged 18 to 49, the donors were a couple of women and three men.

Comments on this clone: The target antigen is unknown.

The assay was carried out at the deep level. The assay was immunoSEQ multiplex PCR, and TCRdb's table has in-frame clones only and misses some. In the table there are around 500,000 clones, around 79% of which are singletons. Germline values: CDR1 SGHAT, CDR2 FQNNGV. The CDR3 totals 15 residues. Trimming shortened V by 1 base and J by 8 bases, and 12 bases separated the two germline ends. Study-level findings and limits: Among donors, clonotype sharing was expected to be affected by sequencing depth.

Nashville, Tennessee was home to all donors, who were Caucasian adults. The chain combines TRBV11-2 with TRBJ1-6; a possible D gene is TRBD1 (6 bases). This clonotype was sampled from a woman in her thirties or forties in good health. Some clones in this sample may be carry-over from other donors' samples. The sample comprised PBMCs. CDR3 sequence: CASSLAWGPDSPLHF. The CDR3 region has the DNA TGTGCCAGCAGCTTAGCGTGGGGGCCGGATTCACCCCTCCACTTT.